This T cell receptor (beta chain) originates from a study of cytomegalovirus exposure and HLA in healthy donors. The CDR3 runs to 17 residues. Germline V gene sequence: CDR1 GTSNPN, CDR2 SVGIG (reference sequence). J lost 2 bases, V lost 3 bases, and 6 bases had no gene match. This clone is a singleton in its sample. The PCR used 60 Vbeta and 13 Jbeta primers. Measured with immunoSEQ multiplex PCR; TCRdb has only the in-frame clones, and not every one. The sample contains 160,000 or so clones, over 65% of which appear only once. The rearrangement joins TRBV30 to TRBJ2-6, with 11 nucleotides matching TRBD1. The sequence derives from a young man in good health and CMV-seropositive. Source material: PBMCs. This CDR3 reads CAWSAGQGGPGANVLTF. The CDR3 DNA follows: TGTGCCTGGAGCGCGGGACAGGGGGGGCCTGGGGCCAACGTCCTGACTTTC. Using reference TRBV30 and TRBJ2-6 for the parts outside the CDR3, the full variable domain is SQTIHQWPATLVQPVGSPLSLECTVEGTSNPNLYWYRQAAGRGLQLLFYSVGIGQISSEVPQNLSASRPQDRQFILSSKKLLLSDSGFYLCAWSAGQGGPGANVLTFGAGSRLTVL.